The TCR beta chain under discussion was sequenced for a study of OX40 agonist ivuxolimab in advanced cancers. Describing the broader study: Ivuxolimab was a fully human IgG2 agonistic monoclonal antibody targeting the costimulatory receptor OX40 (CD134). Among the roughly 52 dose-escalation patients, approximately 20 had hepatocellular carcinoma, some 15 melanoma, 9 renal cell carcinoma and 9 head and neck cancer. A male proportion of 82.7% and a mean age of 60 years, ranging from roughly 23 to 80, were recorded for the dose-escalation cohort. Intravenous ivuxolimab was administered to patients every 2 weeks at six dose levels: 0.01, 0.1, 0.3, 1.5, 3 and 10 mg/kg. Peripheral TCRbeta sequencing aimed to test whether ivuxolimab altered TCR sequence diversity and caused clonal T-cell expansion. The paper covers the monotherapy dose-escalation part of the phase I ivuxolimab trial, which included N ≈ 54 patients. Three dose-escalation patients achieved partial responses, one with hepatocellular carcinoma and two with cutaneous melanoma. Patients were allowed to have had prior anti-PD-1, anti-PD-L1 or anti-CTLA-4 therapy, and around 40% of the dose-escalation patients had previously received checkpoint inhibitors.

A word on this clone: Its cognate antigen has yet to be identified. No much larger clonotype is one base removed from it; base qualities were not supplied.

Its CDR3 holds 13 amino acids, cysteine through phenylalanine. Just the 39-base CDR3 DNA is kept, in frame starting at base 1. In the germline V gene (reference sequence), CDR1 corresponds to SEHNR and CDR2 to FQNEAQ. The junction shows trimming of 5 bases on V and 3 bases on J, and the gene matches do not reach 3 bases of it. Broad study findings and their caveats: After ivuxolimab, CD8+ T cells had more expanded clones than CD4+ T cells on average. Which antigens the clonally expanded peripheral T cells were specific for was not determined. At doses of 0.1 to 3.0 mg/kg, clonal expansion of both CD4+ and CD8+ blood T cells was observed from baseline to week 6. In partial responders in the 0.1-3.0 mg/kg groups, normalized peripheral clonal expansion was found to be among the lowest, especially among CD8+ T cells. Low levels of normalized T-cell clonal expansion were also seen in some nonresponding patients.

To sequence the TCRbeta CDR3 region, genomic DNA was isolated from the sorted cells. TCRbeta CDR3 regions were sequenced using the immunoSEQ Assay. TCRdb took over this immuneACCESS table, retaining in-frame rearrangements with V and J assigned. Such tables are incomplete; in checked studies, under half of the missing clones stem from an unresolved V gene, and the remainder is unexplained. Across this sample there are roughly 82,000 clones, with roughly 90% seen only once. The top ten clones comprise 9% to 10% of the sample. Patients with autoimmune disease history or receiving systemic immunosuppression were excluded from the trial. In every dose cohort, peripheral blood was drawn for TCR sequencing at baseline, cycle 4 day 1, and cycle 7 day 1. The samples were taken from a phase I, first-in-human, multicenter, open-label dose-escalation trial of ivuxolimab. The trial enrolled adults with locally advanced or metastatic head and neck squamous cell, hepatocellular, melanoma or renal cell carcinoma. Before TCR sequencing, CD4+ and CD8+ T cells were separately sorted from peripheral blood.

The rearrangement combines TRBV7-9 with TRBJ1-2, with 7 central nucleotides matching TRBD1. This receptor was taken from an adult with an advanced solid tumor such as melanoma, head and neck, liver or kidney cancer. The source was CD4+ or CD8+ T cells sorted from blood, collected in a trial of the OX40 agonist ivuxolimab. The CDR3 sequence is CASSTGQDYGYTF. Here is the DNA: TGTGCCAGCAGCACAGGACAGGACTATGGCTACACCTTC.